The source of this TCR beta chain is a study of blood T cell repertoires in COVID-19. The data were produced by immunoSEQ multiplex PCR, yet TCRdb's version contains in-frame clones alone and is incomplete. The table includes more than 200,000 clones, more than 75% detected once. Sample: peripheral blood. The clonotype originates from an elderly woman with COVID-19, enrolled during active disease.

The chain's CDR3 is CASRGGPGQGTEAFF. The CDR3 DNA follows: TGTGCCAGCAGGGGCGGGCCTGGACAGGGAACTGAAGCTTTCTTT. J is TRBJ1-1 and V is TRBV6-5; 8 bases are a match to TRBD1. Unmatched junction bases numbered 11, after V lost 6 bases and J lost 5 bases. Germline V gene lookup returns CDR1 MNHEY and CDR2 SVGAGI. The CDR3 spans 15 residues.